These 22 T cell receptor beta chains share one sample of origin, sequenced in a study of cytomegalovirus exposure and HLA in healthy donors. Method: immunoSEQ multiplex PCR; TCRdb's copy keeps in-frame clones and lacks some. The table records 150,000 to 200,000 clones, 86% of them present only once. The material sequenced was PBMCs. Source of these receptors: a man between 18 and 35 years old in good health and CMV-seropositive.

V gene TRBV7-9 combines with J gene TRBJ1-1; 8 bases fit TRBD1. CDR1 SEHNR and CDR2 FQNEAQ come from the germline V gene (reference sequence). The CDR3 is made up of 14 amino acids. Unmatched junction bases numbered 3, after V lost 5 bases and J lost 1 base. As DNA, the CDR3 is TGTGCCAGCAGCGAGGGACAGGAGAACACTGAAGCTTTCTTT. Protein: CASSEGQENTEAFF.

The chain employs TRBV7-6 and TRBJ2-2, with a tentative D call TRBD1 (5 bases). Germline loops: CDR1 SGHVS, CDR2 FNYEAQ. The CDR3 has 15 amino acids. Trimming pared 0 bases from V and 3 bases from J, leaving 8 bases between. The CDR3 is CASSLAGPDTGELFF. CDR3 nucleotide sequence: TGTGCCAGCAGCTTAGCGGGGCCTGACACCGGGGAGCTGTTTTTT.

The chain combines TRBV5-1 with TRBJ1-3, with TRBD1 as a possible D gene (6 bases). V shed 2 bases and J shed 0 bases, with 12 bases lying between them. CDR1 and CDR2 from the germline V gene are SGHRS and YFSETQ. This CDR3 is built from 16 residues. CDR3 nucleotide sequence: TGCGCCAGCAGCTTAAGCGAACAGGGCTCTGGAAACACCATATATTTT. It specifies CASSLSEQGSGNTIYF. The full variable domain, completed using reference TRBV5-1 and TRBJ1-3, is KAGVTQTPRYLIKTRGQQVTLSCSPISGHRSVSWYQQTPGQGLQFLFEYFSETQRNKGNFPGRFSGRQFSNSRSEMNVSTLELGDSALYLCASSLSEQGSGNTIYFGEGSWLTVV.

V and J are TRBV14 and TRBJ1-1; tentative D call: TRBD1 (5 bases). CDR3 length: 16 residues. CDR1 and CDR2 from the germline V gene are SGHDN and FVKESK. Trimming stripped 3 bases from V and 1 base from J, with 15 bases between. CDR3 sequence: CASSQGPNTGNTEAFF. The CDR3 DNA reads TGTGCCAGCAGCCAGGGGCCGAATACAGGGAACACTGAAGCTTTCTTT.

V usage is TRBV6-1 and J usage is TRBJ2-3, with TRBD2 identical over 7 bases. Unmatched junction bases numbered 7, after V lost 8 bases and J lost 5 bases. The CDR3 spans 13 residues. Per the germline V gene, CDR1 is MNHNS and CDR2 is SASEGT. The CDR3 protein is CASGSGVIDTQYF. The DNA for the CDR3 is TGTGCCAGCGGGAGCGGGGTCATAGATACGCAGTATTTT.

CDR3: CSTSLTGTVYGYTF. The CDR3 DNA reads as TGCAGCACTTCTCTAACCGGGACAGTTTATGGCTACACCTTC. This chain links TRBV29-1 with TRBJ1-2; TRBD1 agrees at 7 bases. V lost 8 bases and J lost 5; bases outside the gene matches: 14. The CDR3 sequence is 14 residues long. Germline V gene sequence: CDR1 SQVTM, CDR2 ANQGSEA.

This chain joins TRBV5-6 and TRBJ2-1, with TRBD1 matching 11 bases. This CDR3 has 19 residues. Unmatched junction bases numbered 10, after V lost 0 bases and J lost 2 bases. Germline CDR1 and CDR2: SGHDT and YYEEEE. The CDR3 protein is CASSLAVPGQGGPYNEQFF. The CDR3 nucleotides read TGTGCCAGCAGCTTGGCCGTACCGGGACAGGGGGGACCCTACAATGAGCAGTTCTTC.

CDR3 nucleotides: TGTGCCAGTAGTGTCGGTCCGGGACAGGGTTACGAGCAGTACTTC. It yields the protein CASSVGPGQGYEQYF. The V call is TRBV19, the J call TRBJ2-7, with 9 bases identical to TRBD1. The CDR3 sequence is 15 residues long. V trimming: 5 bases; J trimming: 4 bases; junction bases outside the gene matches: 9. Germline CDR1 and CDR2: LNHDA and SQIVND (reference sequence).

The chain uses TRBV28 and TRBJ2-7; possible D gene TRBD2, 6 bases. This CDR3 has 14 amino acids. The V end was cut by 8 bases, the J end by 5 bases, with 19 bases between. Germline V CDR1 and CDR2: MDHEN, SYDVKM. CDR3 sequence: CASGGAGKKNEQYF. The CDR3 region has the DNA TGTGCCAGCGGAGGGGCAGGGAAAAAGAACGAGCAGTACTTC.

J is TRBJ2-1 and V is TRBV5-1; the D gene is possibly TRBD2 (5 bases). Trimming pared 1 base from V and 6 bases from J, leaving 8 bases between. CDR3 size: 13 residues. Germline CDR1 reads SGHRS; CDR2 reads YFSETQ. The CDR3 DNA reads as TGCGCCAGCAGCTTGACTAGTACCAATGAGCAGTTCTTC. Its translation is CASSLTSTNEQFF. Full variable domain (missing parts from reference TRBV5-1 and TRBJ2-1): KAGVTQTPRYLIKTRGQQVTLSCSPISGHRSVSWYQQTPGQGLQFLFEYFSETQRNKGNFPGRFSGRQFSNSRSEMNVSTLELGDSALYLCASSLTSTNEQFFGPGTRLTVL.

This clone was found once. This sequence joins TRBV30 and TRBJ1-1; no firm D call. From germline, CDR1 is GTSNPN and CDR2 SVGIG (reference sequence). The CDR3 loop spans 13 amino acids. Trimming cost V 5 bases and J 4 bases, with 14 bases left between them. DNA of the CDR3: TGTGCCTGGGACCGGGATTGGCTCACTGAAGCTTTCTTT. Translated: CAWDRDWLTEAFF.

V and J are TRBV4-1 and TRBJ1-2; 7 nucleotides line up with TRBD1. This CDR3 comprises 13 residues. Trimming cost V 4 bases and J 2 bases; bases outside gene matches: 1. Germline-derived CDR1 and CDR2 are MGHRA and YSYEKL. The chain's CDR3 is CASSLGQNYGYTF. CDR3 sequence (DNA): TGCGCCAGCAGCCTGGGACAGAACTATGGCTACACCTTC.

The chain combines TRBV5-1 with TRBJ2-2, with TRBD1 matching 7 bases. After removal of 4 bases from V and 9 bases from J, the junction contained 6 bases not matched to a gene. Germline values: CDR1 SGHRS, CDR2 YFSETQ. The CDR3 is 13 residues long. The CDR3 DNA reads TGCGCCAGCAGCGTGAAACAGGGGTGGGAGCTGTTTTTT. Translation gives CASSVKQGWELFF.

This clone was detected a few times. The rearrangement joins TRBV11-3 to TRBJ2-7, with D maybe TRBD2 (6 bases). Deletions cut 9 bases from V and 3 bases from J, with 12 bases between. The V gene's germline CDR1 is SGHNT and CDR2 YENEEA. The CDR3 consists of 12 residues. CDR3 protein: CASPRRGYEQYF. The CDR3 nucleotides read TGTGCCAGTCCAAGGAGGGGCTACGAGCAGTACTTC.

This clone was detected a few times. The CDR3 here is CASSREAGNTIYF. CDR3 nucleotides: TGTGCCAGCTCGCGGGAAGCTGGAAACACCATATATTTT. This chain links TRBV18 with TRBJ1-3; no firm D call. Between the trimmed V and J ends, which lost 6 bases and 2 bases, there was a span of 8 bases. This CDR3 is built from 13 residues. Germline V gene sequence: CDR1 KGHSH, CDR2 LQKENI.

This clone has only one observation. This rearrangement joins TRBV6-5 to TRBJ2-7; 8 bases map to TRBD2. CDR3 length: 14 residues. Germline assignment: CDR1 MNHEY and CDR2 SVGAGI. V gave up 6 bases and J gave up 3 bases; unmatched junction bases: 7. The CDR3 DNA reads as TGTGCCAGCAGGGTTAGCGGGGAAGGCTACGAGCAGTACTTC. Translation gives CASRVSGEGYEQYF.

The gene calls are TRBV4-1 and TRBJ1-5; 10 bases fit TRBD1. CDR3 length equals 15 residues. Germline loops: CDR1 MGHRA, CDR2 YSYEKL. J lost 5 bases, V lost 2 bases, and 3 bases had no gene match. In DNA, the CDR3 is TGCGCCAGCAGCCAAAGACAGGGGGCGGATCAGCCCCAGCATTTT. Translated, it gives CASSQRQGADQPQHF.

The rearrangement joins TRBV11-2 to TRBJ2-6; 7 bases align to TRBD1. V shed 4 bases, J shed 2 bases, and the junction held 14 bases outside the gene matches. This CDR3 has 19 amino acids. CDR1 and CDR2 (germline): SGHAT, FQNNGV. The CDR3 bases are TGTGCCAGCAGCTCTGTCGACAGGGCGAGGCGTCCTGGGGCCAACGTCCTGACTTTC. Its translation is CASSSVDRARRPGANVLTF.

The chain employs TRBV5-8 and TRBJ1-1; D call uncertain. Trimming shortened V by 1 base and J by 9 bases, and 10 bases separated the two germline ends. Looked up from germline, CDR1 is SGHTS and CDR2 is YDEGEE. This CDR3 contains 12 residues. CDR3 protein: CASSLSTAKAFF. As DNA, the CDR3 is TGTGCCAGCAGCTTGTCAACTGCCAAAGCTTTCTTT.

The chain is built from TRBV5-1 and TRBJ1-6; no clear D. The V end was cut by 4 bases, the J end by 9 bases, with 17 bases between. Germline CDR1 reads SGHRS; CDR2 reads YFSETQ. CDR3 length equals 15 residues. The CDR3 loop reads CASSITTWNLSPLHF. The CDR3 DNA sequence: TGCGCCAGCAGCATCACGACATGGAACCTTTCACCCCTCCACTTT.

The chain combines TRBV5-1 with TRBJ1-2; 10 positions agree with TRBD1. The CDR3 has 17 residues. The germline V gene encodes CDR1 SGHRS and CDR2 YFSETQ. V was pared by 3 bases and J by 4 bases, with 12 bases of the junction left unmatched. This chain's CDR3 is CASSSVTGGSVVYGYTF. The CDR3 nucleotides are TGCGCCAGCAGCTCGGTGACAGGGGGCTCGGTCGTCTATGGCTACACCTTC.

Turning to this clone: This same CDR3 is encoded by further DNA sequences in the sample. This rearrangement joins TRBV9 to TRBJ2-6; 9 positions agree with TRBD2. Looked up from germline, CDR1 is SGDLS and CDR2 is YYNGEE. The CDR3 has 16 amino acids. The trim removed 2 bases at V and 2 bases at J, leaving 2 bases unmatched. The CDR3 DNA reads as TGTGCCAGCAGCGTTGCGGGGGGGGCTGGGGCCAACGTCCTGACTTTC. Protein product: CASSVAGGAGANVLTF. The full variable domain, its missing parts supplied by reference TRBV9 and TRBJ2-6, is DSGVTQTPKHLITATGQRVTLRCSPRSGDLSVYWYQQSLDQGLQFLIQYYNGEERAKGNILERFSAQQFPDLHSELNLSSLELGDSALYFCASSVAGGAGANVLTFGAGSRLTVL.